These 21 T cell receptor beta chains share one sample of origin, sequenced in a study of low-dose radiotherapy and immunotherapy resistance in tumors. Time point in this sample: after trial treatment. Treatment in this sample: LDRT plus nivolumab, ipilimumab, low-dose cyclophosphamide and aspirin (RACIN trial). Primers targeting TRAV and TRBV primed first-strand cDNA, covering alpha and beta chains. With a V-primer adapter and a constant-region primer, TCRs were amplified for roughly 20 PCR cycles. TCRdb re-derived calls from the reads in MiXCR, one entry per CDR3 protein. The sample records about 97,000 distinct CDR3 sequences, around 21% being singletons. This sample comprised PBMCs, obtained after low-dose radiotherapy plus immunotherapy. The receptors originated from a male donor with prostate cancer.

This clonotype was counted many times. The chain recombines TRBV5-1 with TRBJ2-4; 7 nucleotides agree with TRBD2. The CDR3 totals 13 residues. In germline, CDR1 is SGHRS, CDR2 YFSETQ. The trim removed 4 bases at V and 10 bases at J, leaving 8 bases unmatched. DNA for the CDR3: TGCGCCAGCAGCCCCGGGACGGGGGGAATTCAGTACTTC. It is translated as CASSPGTGGIQYF.

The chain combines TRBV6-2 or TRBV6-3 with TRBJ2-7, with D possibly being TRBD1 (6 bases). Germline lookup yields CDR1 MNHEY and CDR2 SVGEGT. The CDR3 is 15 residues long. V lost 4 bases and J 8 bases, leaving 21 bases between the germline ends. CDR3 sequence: CASSSPTGSALKQYF. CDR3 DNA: TGTGCCAGCAGTTCCCCGACAGGTTCAGCTCTTAAGCAGTACTTC.

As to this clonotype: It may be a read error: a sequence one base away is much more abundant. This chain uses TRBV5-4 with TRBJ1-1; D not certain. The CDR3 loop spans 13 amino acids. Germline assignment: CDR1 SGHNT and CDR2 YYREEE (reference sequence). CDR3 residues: CASRFESPTEACF. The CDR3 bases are TGTGCCAGCAGGTTCGAGTCCCCCACTGAAGCTTGCTTT.

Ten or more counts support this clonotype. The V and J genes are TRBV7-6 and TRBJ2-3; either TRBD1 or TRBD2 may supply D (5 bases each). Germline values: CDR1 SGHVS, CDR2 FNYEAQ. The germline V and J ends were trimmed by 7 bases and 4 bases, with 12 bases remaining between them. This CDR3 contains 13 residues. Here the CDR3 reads CASTQSGPDTQYF. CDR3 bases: TGTGCCAGCACCCAATCGGGGCCAGATACGCAGTATTTT.

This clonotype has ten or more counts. CDR3: CASSLGAQSRQNEQFF. CDR3 in DNA: TGCGCCAGCAGCTTGGGGGCTCAGTCCCGCCAGAATGAGCAGTTCTTC. The chain employs TRBV5-1 and TRBJ2-1; D gene ambiguous. The V gene lost 0 bases and the J gene lost 7 bases, with 17 bases spanning the gap. Looked up from germline, CDR1 is SGHRS and CDR2 is YFSETQ. The CDR3 spans 16 residues.

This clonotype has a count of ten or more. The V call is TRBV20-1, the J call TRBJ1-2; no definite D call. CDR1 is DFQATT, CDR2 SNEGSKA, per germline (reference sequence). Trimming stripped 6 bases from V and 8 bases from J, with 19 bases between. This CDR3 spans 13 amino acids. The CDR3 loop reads CSANLRVGEGYTF. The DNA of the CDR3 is TGCAGTGCCAACCTTAGGGTCGGGGAGGGCTACACCTTC.

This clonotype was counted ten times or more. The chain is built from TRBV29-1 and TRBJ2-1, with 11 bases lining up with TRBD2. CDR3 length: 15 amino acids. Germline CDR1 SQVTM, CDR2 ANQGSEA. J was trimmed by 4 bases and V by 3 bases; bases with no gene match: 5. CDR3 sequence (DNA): TGCAGCGTTGACACTAGCGGGGGCTCTTACAATGAGCAGTTCTTC. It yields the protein CSVDTSGGSYNEQFF.

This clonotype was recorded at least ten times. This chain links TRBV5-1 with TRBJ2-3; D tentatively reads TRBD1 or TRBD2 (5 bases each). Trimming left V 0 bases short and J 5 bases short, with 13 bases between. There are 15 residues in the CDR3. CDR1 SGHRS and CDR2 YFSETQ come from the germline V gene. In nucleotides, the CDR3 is TGCGCCAGCAGCTTGGAGGGGCAGGAGGAAGATACGCAGTATTTT. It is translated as CASSLEGQEEDTQYF.

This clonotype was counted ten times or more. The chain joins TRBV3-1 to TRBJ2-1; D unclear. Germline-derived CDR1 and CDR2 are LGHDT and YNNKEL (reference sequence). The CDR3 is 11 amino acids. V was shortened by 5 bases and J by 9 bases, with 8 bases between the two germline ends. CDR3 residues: CASSGVGEQFF. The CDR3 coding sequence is TGTGCCAGCAGCGGGGTAGGTGAGCAGTTCTTC.

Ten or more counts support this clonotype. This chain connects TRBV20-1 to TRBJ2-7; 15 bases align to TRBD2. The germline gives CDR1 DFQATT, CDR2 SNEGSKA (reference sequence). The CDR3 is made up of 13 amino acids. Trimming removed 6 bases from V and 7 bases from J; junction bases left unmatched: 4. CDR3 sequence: CSAGLAGGEEQYF. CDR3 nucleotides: TGCAGTGCCGGACTAGCGGGGGGGGAAGAGCAGTACTTC.

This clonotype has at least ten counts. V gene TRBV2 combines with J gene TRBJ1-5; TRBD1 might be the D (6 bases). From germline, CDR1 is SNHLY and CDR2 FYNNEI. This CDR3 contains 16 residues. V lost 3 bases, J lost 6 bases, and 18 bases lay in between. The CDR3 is CASSDLGGRMGQPQHF. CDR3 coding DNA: TGTGCCAGCAGTGATTTAGGGGGGCGAATGGGTCAGCCCCAGCATTTT.

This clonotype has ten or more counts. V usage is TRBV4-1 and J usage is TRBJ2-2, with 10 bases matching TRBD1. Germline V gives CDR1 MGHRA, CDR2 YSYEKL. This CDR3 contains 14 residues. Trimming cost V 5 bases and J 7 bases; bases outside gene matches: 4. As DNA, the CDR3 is TGCGCCAGCAGCGGGACAGGGGAAGTCGGGGAGCTGTTTTTT. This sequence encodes CASSGTGEVGELFF.

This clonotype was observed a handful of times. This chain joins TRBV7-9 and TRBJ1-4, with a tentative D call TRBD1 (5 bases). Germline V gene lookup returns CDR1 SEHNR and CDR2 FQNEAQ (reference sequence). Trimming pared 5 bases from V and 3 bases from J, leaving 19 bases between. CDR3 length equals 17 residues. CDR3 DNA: TGTGCCAGCAGCCCGAGACCCGACAGAGCGGCTAATGAAAAACTGTTTTTT. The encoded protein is CASSPRPDRAANEKLFF.

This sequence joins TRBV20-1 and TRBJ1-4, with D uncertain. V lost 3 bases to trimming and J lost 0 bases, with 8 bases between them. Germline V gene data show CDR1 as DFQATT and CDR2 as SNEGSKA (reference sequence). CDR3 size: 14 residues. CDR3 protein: CSARPPATNEKLFF. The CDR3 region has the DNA TGCAGTGCTAGGCCACCGGCAACTAATGAAAAACTGTTTTTT.

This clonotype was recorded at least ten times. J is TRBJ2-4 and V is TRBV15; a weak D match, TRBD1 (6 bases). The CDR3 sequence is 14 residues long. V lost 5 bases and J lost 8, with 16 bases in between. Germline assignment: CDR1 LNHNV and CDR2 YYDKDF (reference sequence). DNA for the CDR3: TGTGCCACCAGCTACGATACACAGGGTGACATTCAGTACTTC. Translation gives CATSYDTQGDIQYF.

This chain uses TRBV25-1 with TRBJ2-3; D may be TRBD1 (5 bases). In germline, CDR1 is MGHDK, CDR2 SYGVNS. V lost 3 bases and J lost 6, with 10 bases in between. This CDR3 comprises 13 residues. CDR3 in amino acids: CASSDRVGDTQYF. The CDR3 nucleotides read TGTGCCAGCAGTGACAGGGTGGGGGATACGCAGTATTTT.

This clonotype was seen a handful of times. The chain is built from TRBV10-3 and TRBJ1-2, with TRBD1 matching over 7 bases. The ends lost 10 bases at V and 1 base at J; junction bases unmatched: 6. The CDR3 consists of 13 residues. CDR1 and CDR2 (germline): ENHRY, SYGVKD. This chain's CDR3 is CATGTEDNYGYTF. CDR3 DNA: TGTGCCACCGGGACAGAGGATAACTATGGCTACACCTTC.

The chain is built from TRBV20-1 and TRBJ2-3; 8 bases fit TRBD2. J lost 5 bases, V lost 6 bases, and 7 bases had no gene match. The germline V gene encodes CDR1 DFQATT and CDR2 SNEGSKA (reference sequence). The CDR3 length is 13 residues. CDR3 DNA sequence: TGCAGTGCGCCCCGGGGGGGGGGAGATACGCAGTATTTT. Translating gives CSAPRGGGDTQYF.

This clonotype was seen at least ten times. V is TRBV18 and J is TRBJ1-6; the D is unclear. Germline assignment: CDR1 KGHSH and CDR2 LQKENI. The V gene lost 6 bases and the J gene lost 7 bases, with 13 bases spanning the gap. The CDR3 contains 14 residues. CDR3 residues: CASSPREANSPLHF. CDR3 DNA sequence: TGTGCCAGCTCGCCCCGAGAAGCAAATTCACCCCTCCACTTT.

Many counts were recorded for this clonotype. The CDR3 bases are TGTGCCAGCAGCCCTGGGACAGGGGGATTTCATGGCTACACCTTC. It translates to CASSPGTGGFHGYTF. The gene calls are TRBV7-9 and TRBJ1-2; 11 bases align to TRBD1. With V trimmed by 5 bases and J by 6 bases, 8 bases remained unmatched. The germline V gene encodes CDR1 SEHNR and CDR2 FQNEAQ (reference sequence). There are 15 residues in the CDR3. Full variable domain (remainder filled in from reference TRBV7-9 and TRBJ1-2): DTGVSQNPRHKITKRGQNVTFRCDPISEHNRLYWYRQTLGQGPEFLTYFQNEAQLEKSRLLSDRFSAERPKGSFSTLEIQRTEQGDSAMYLCASSPGTGGFHGYTFGSGTRLTVV.

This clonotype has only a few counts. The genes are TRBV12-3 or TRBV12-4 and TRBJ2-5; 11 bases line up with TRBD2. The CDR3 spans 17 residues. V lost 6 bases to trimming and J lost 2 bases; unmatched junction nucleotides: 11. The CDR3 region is CASSWTSGPEVQETQYF. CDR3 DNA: TGTGCCAGCAGCTGGACTAGCGGGCCCGAGGTACAAGAGACCCAGTACTTC.